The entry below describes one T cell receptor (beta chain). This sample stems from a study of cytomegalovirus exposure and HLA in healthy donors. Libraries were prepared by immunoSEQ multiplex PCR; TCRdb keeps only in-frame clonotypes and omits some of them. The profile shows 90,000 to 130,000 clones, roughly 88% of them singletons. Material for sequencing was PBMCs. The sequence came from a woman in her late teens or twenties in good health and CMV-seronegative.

CDR3 residues: CASSEPGGKTDTQYF. The CDR3, as DNA: TGTGCCAGCAGTGAACCCGGGGGGAAAACAGATACGCAGTATTTT. The V and J genes are TRBV2 and TRBJ2-3; 7 bases line up with TRBD2. V was pared by 2 bases and J by 3 bases, with 5 bases of the junction left unmatched. Looked up from germline, CDR1 is SNHLY and CDR2 is FYNNEI. The CDR3 consists of 15 residues.